These 28 T cell receptor beta chains were all obtained from the same sample, sequenced in a study of human T cells and chemical hapten exposure. From the RACE reads, TCRdb called clonotypes with MiXCR, one entry per CDR3 protein. Counted here are 70,000 to 80,000 distinct CDR3 sequences, around 30% occurring once; the ten biggest clones make up roughly 9.8%. This sample's time point: patch test 1, 2 weeks after DPC sensitization. Treatment specified: therapeutic diphenylcyclopropenone sensitization with weekly scalp DPC. This material consisted of whole blood, taken in connection with sensitization to the hapten diphenylcyclopropenone (DPC). The receptors stem from a man aged 40-55 years with alopecia areata. Some clones in this sample may be carry-over from other donors' samples.

This chain links TRBV20-1 with TRBJ2-1; 10 nucleotides agree with TRBD2. The J segment lost 6 bases and the V segment lost 0 bases, leaving 5 bases of the junction unmatched. Germline V lookup: CDR1 DFQATT, CDR2 SNEGSKA (reference sequence). The CDR3 runs to 15 residues. CDR3 in DNA: TGCAGTGCTAGAGATCTGCCTAGCGGGGGCAATGAGCAGTTCTTC. This sequence encodes CSARDLPSGGNEQFF.

This clonotype has a handful of counts. This CDR3 reads CASSQDHAGGPLGTQYF. The CDR3 DNA reads TGTGCCAGCAGCCAAGATCACGCGGGAGGGCCTCTTGGTACGCAGTATTTT. The rearrangement joins TRBV3-1 to TRBJ2-3; 9 positions match TRBD2. With V trimmed by 0 bases and J by 8 bases, 12 bases remained unmatched. This CDR3 spans 17 amino acids. Germline CDR1 is LGHDT and CDR2 is YNNKEL (reference sequence).

The table lists this clonotype with a few counts. This chain links TRBV4-2 with TRBJ1-1, with D uncertain. The V end lost 0 bases, the J end lost 5 bases, and 10 bases lay between the germline ends. The V gene's germline CDR1 is LGHNA and CDR2 YNFKEQ. The CDR3 length is 14 residues. CDR3: CASSQDPGETEAFF. Here the CDR3 DNA reads TGTGCCAGCAGCCAAGATCCCGGGGAGACTGAAGCTTTCTTT.

This clonotype has only a few counts. CDR3 DNA sequence: TGTGCCACCCGAGACCTCTCTGGAAACACCATATATTTT. Translated: CATRDLSGNTIYF. The rearrangement uses TRBV12-3 or TRBV12-4 and TRBJ1-3; D unclear. V gave up 10 bases and J gave up 0 bases, with 10 bases separating them. The CDR3 totals 13 residues.

The chain joins TRBV10-3 to TRBJ1-1; 11 bases are a match to TRBD1. CDR3 length: 13 residues. Trimming took 11 bases from V and 1 from J; bases not matched to a gene: 3. Looked up from germline, CDR1 is ENHRY and CDR2 is SYGVKD. The CDR3 loop is CAVGQGANTEAFF. The CDR3 DNA is TGTGCCGTAGGACAGGGGGCGAACACTGAAGCTTTCTTT.

The chain recombines TRBV18 with TRBJ2-3; D might be TRBD2 (6 bases). Germline V lookup: CDR1 KGHSH, CDR2 LQKENI. Trimming stripped 6 bases from V and 3 bases from J, with 22 bases between. The CDR3 covers 17 residues. DNA for the CDR3: TGTGCCAGCTCCCCTACGGGGCTAGCGAGGACGACAGATACGCAGTATTTT. Translating gives CASSPTGLARTTDTQYF.

The chain links TRBV6-5 to TRBJ2-7; TRBD1 aligns across 8 bases. This CDR3 contains 14 residues. Germline CDR1 MNHEY, CDR2 SVGAGI. J lost 3 bases, V lost 6 bases, and 7 bases had no gene match. The CDR3 reads CASSLRTGFYEQYF. The CDR3 DNA is TGTGCCAGCAGCCTCCGGACAGGGTTCTACGAGCAGTACTTC.

A single count supports this clonotype. V gene TRBV6-6 combines with J gene TRBJ1-3, with a possible D match to TRBD1 (6 bases). This CDR3 is 16 amino acids long. Trimming left V 6 bases short and J 0 bases short, with 15 bases between. CDR1 is MNHNY and CDR2 is SVGAGI in the germline V gene (reference sequence). The chain's CDR3 is CASSIGQRSSGNTIYF. CDR3 sequence (DNA): TGTGCCAGCAGCATAGGACAGCGGAGCTCTGGAAACACCATATATTTT.

The rearrangement uses TRBV20-1 and TRBJ2-5; no clear D. The CDR3 covers 12 residues. V lost 6 bases to trimming and J lost 5 bases, with 13 bases between them. Per the germline V gene, CDR1 is DFQATT and CDR2 is SNEGSKA (reference sequence). The CDR3 is CSAEEEVETQYF. The CDR3, as DNA: TGCAGTGCAGAAGAAGAGGTGGAGACCCAGTACTTC.

The V and J genes are TRBV7-2 and TRBJ2-7; no firm D call. Per germline, CDR1 SGHTA and CDR2 FQGNSA. The CDR3 loop spans 13 amino acids. With 5 bases removed from V and 6 bases from J, the gap between germline ends came to 14 bases. CDR3 protein: CASSAGVYGEQYF. The CDR3 coding sequence is TGTGCCAGCAGCGCAGGCGTTTACGGCGAGCAGTACTTC.

This clonotype has only a few counts. The chain carries TRBV6-5 and TRBJ2-2; D call uncertain. The V end was cut by 10 bases, the J end by 7 bases, with 16 bases between. Looked up from germline, CDR1 is MNHEY and CDR2 is SVGAGI. The CDR3 has 13 residues. CDR3 sequence: CATTPVRNGELFF. CDR3 sequence (DNA): TGTGCCACCACGCCTGTACGGAACGGGGAGCTGTTTTTT.

This clonotype occurred once. The chain links TRBV7-3 to TRBJ1-1; tentative D call: TRBD1 (5 bases). The germline CDR1 and CDR2 sequences are SGHTA and FQGTGA. Trimming removed 2 bases at V and 3 bases at J, with 13 bases between. The CDR3 contains 15 residues. Here the CDR3 reads CASSLVQGWDTEAFF. CDR3 sequence (DNA): TGTGCCAGCAGCTTAGTGCAGGGTTGGGACACTGAAGCTTTCTTT.

The rearrangement uses TRBV7-2 and TRBJ2-7; D remains unclear. CDR1 and CDR2 (germline): SGHTA, FQGNSA. Trimming cost V 5 bases and J 3 bases, with 5 bases left between them. The CDR3 is 11 residues long. The CDR3 protein is CASSDRYEQYF. The CDR3 coding sequence is TGTGCCAGCAGCGACCGCTACGAGCAGTACTTC.

The chain joins TRBV7-9 to TRBJ2-3; no firm D call. Trimming stripped 6 bases from V and 6 bases from J, with 16 bases between. From germline, CDR1 is SEHNR and CDR2 FQNEAQ (reference sequence). The CDR3 contains 14 residues. CDR3 in DNA: TGTGCCAGCAGGGACGCATCCCTAGGGGATACGCAGTATTTT. Encoded protein: CASRDASLGDTQYF.

This clonotype was picked up a small number of times. The chain carries TRBV5-1 and TRBJ2-3, with 10 positions matching TRBD2. The CDR3 loop spans 14 amino acids. The V gene end was trimmed by 5 bases and the J gene end by 4 bases; junction bases not matched to a gene: 4. Germline loops: CDR1 SGHRS, CDR2 YFSETQ. The CDR3: CASSSGTSADTQYF. CDR3 in DNA: TGCGCCAGCAGTTCCGGGACTAGCGCAGATACGCAGTATTTT.

This rearrangement joins TRBV12-3 or TRBV12-4 to TRBJ2-3, with TRBD1 as a possible D gene (5 bases). The ends were cut back, 6 bases at V and 4 bases at J, with 17 bases in the middle. This CDR3 region has 15 residues. CDR3 residues: CASSLGSGSADTQYF. Written as DNA, the CDR3 is TGTGCCAGCAGCCTAGGGTCAGGGTCCGCAGATACGCAGTATTTT.

The V gene is TRBV6-5, the J gene TRBJ2-7; maybe TRBD1 (5 bases). Between the trimmed V and J ends, which lost 5 bases and 7 bases, there was a span of 18 bases. The CDR3 has 14 amino acids. Germline V gene data show CDR1 as MNHEY and CDR2 as SVGAGI. The CDR3 sequence is CASSPGLGLPEQYF. In DNA, the CDR3 is TGTGCCAGCAGTCCTGGTTTGGGGCTGCCAGAGCAGTACTTC.

This clonotype was detected a few times. The chain employs TRBV12-3 or TRBV12-4 and TRBJ2-3; TRBD2 aligns across 11 bases. This CDR3 region has 19 residues. Germline trimming cut 2 bases from V and 1 base from J; bases unmatched to any gene: 11. CDR3 sequence: CASSLMLAGGSSRTDTQYF. CDR3 coding DNA: TGTGCCAGCAGTTTAATGCTAGCGGGAGGCTCATCGCGCACAGATACGCAGTATTTT.

CDR3 sequence: CASSLGTSGTDTQYF. The CDR3 nucleotides are TGTGCCAGCAGCTTGGGGACTAGCGGTACAGATACGCAGTATTTT. V and J are TRBV5-6 and TRBJ2-3, with 10 bases identical to TRBD2. Germline V gives CDR1 SGHDT, CDR2 YYEEEE. The CDR3 is made up of 15 amino acids. V was pared by 0 bases and J by 3 bases, with 1 base of the junction left unmatched.

In nucleotides, the CDR3 is TGTGCCAGCAGTTACCGAGAGGGTCCGCAATGGCCCCAGCATTTT. The encoded protein is CASSYREGPQWPQHF. The chain is built from TRBV6-6 and TRBJ1-5; D call uncertain. V lost 2 bases and J lost 9, with 17 bases in between. The CDR3 is made up of 15 amino acids. CDR1 and CDR2 (germline): MNHNY, SVGAGI (reference sequence).

In this sample, this clonotype turned up a few times. CDR3 in amino acids: CASSRTGGGVQYF. CDR3 bases: TGTGCCAGCAGTCGGACAGGGGGCGGTGTACAGTACTTC. This chain connects TRBV12-3 or TRBV12-4 to TRBJ2-7; TRBD1 matches at 11 bases. The CDR3 covers 13 residues. V shed 5 bases, J shed 10 bases, and the junction held 7 bases outside the gene matches.

The chain is built from TRBV27 and TRBJ1-5; TRBD1 aligns across 9 bases. CDR1 is MNHEY, CDR2 SMNVEV, per germline (reference sequence). This CDR3 contains 16 residues. J lost 8 bases, V lost 8 bases, and 16 bases had no gene match. CDR3 bases: TGTGCCAGCCGTTCGGAGGGACAGGGTAGGACGAAGCCCCAGCATTTT. The encoded protein is CASRSEGQGRTKPQHF.

Turning to this clonotype: One junction end does not reproduce the germline sequence, and a read error may be involved. The CDR3 DNA reads TGTGCCAGCATGAAAGACAGGGCGGTCGGTCAGCCCCGGCATTTT. Protein sequence: CASMKDRAVGQPRHF. The chain recombines TRBV6-5 with TRBJ1-5, with 7 bases aligning to TRBD1. Germline values: CDR1 MNHEY, CDR2 SVGAGI. The CDR3 is 15 residues long.

This clonotype occurred a few times. The J gene is TRBJ2-7, the V gene TRBV5-6; D call uncertain. CDR1 and CDR2 from the germline V gene are SGHDT and YYEEEE. The CDR3 spans 12 residues. V was shortened by 2 bases and J by 4 bases, with 7 bases between the two germline ends. The CDR3 reads CASSFARYEQYF. DNA of the CDR3: TGTGCCAGCAGCTTCGCCCGATACGAGCAGTACTTC.

The J gene is TRBJ2-2, the V gene TRBV6-1, with TRBD1 identical over 7 bases. The germline V gene has CDR1 MNHNS and CDR2 SASEGT. V was pared by 0 bases and J by 4 bases, with 5 bases of the junction left unmatched. This CDR3 has 16 amino acids. The CDR3 sequence: CASSEAPGQLTGELFF. CDR3 nucleotide sequence: TGTGCCAGCAGTGAAGCCCCGGGACAGCTCACCGGGGAGCTGTTTTTT.

Turning to this clonotype: At one of its ends the junction is not consistent with the germline gene, which may arise from a read error. CDR3 bases: TGCGCTAGCAGCCAACTAGCGGGAGGACTCACCGGGGAGCTGTTTTTT. Its protein product is CASSQLAGGLTGELFF. The V gene is TRBV4-3, the J gene TRBJ2-2; 12 nucleotides agree with TRBD2. Germline assignment: CDR1 LGHNA and CDR2 YSLEER. The CDR3 sequence is 16 residues long.

This clonotype was seen a handful of times. The rearrangement joins TRBV10-2 to TRBJ2-6, with no clear D. The CDR3 runs to 14 residues. In germline, CDR1 is WSHSY, CDR2 SAAADI. Trimming stripped 5 bases from V and 2 bases from J, with 7 bases between. The CDR3 spells CASSPTAGANVLTF. CDR3 sequence (DNA): TGCGCCAGCAGTCCTACAGCTGGGGCCAACGTCCTGACTTTC.

The chain joins TRBV7-2 to TRBJ2-5; D gene unclear. CDR1 is SGHTA, CDR2 FQGNSA, per germline. Trimming stripped 2 bases from V and 5 bases from J, with 12 bases between. The CDR3 has 14 residues. CDR3 DNA: TGTGCCAGCAGCTTAACGCAGACCTTGGAGACCCAGTACTTC. Translating gives CASSLTQTLETQYF. Variable domain in full (rest from reference TRBV7-2 and TRBJ2-5): GAGVSQSPSNKVTEKGKDVELRCDPISGHTALYWYRQSLGQGLEFLIYFQGNSAPDKSGLPSDRFSAERTGGSVSTLTIQRTQQEDSAVYLCASSLTQTLETQYFGPGTRLLVL.